The next 2 T cell receptor beta chains were all read from a single sample in a study of blood T cell repertoires in COVID-19. Using immunoSEQ multiplex PCR, the repertoire was profiled, and TCRdb retains in-frame clones only, with some absent. Seen here are 95,000 to 110,000 clones, 75% to 95% observed once, and the top ten hold roughly 1.2%. The sequenced sample consisted of peripheral blood. These receptors all come from a woman in her twenties or thirties with acute or convalescent COVID-19.

DNA for the CDR3: TGCGCCAGCAGCTTCTTTGACAGGGACAACACTGAAGCTTTCTTT. It yields the protein CASSFFDRDNTEAFF. The V gene is TRBV5-1, the J gene TRBJ1-1, with 7 bases aligning to TRBD1. The junction had 6 bases not matched to a gene; V was cut back by 2 bases and J by 2 bases. Per the germline V gene, CDR1 is SGHRS and CDR2 is YFSETQ. CDR3 length: 15 amino acids.

This clone appeared a single time. This rearrangement joins TRBV7-9 to TRBJ2-1; maybe TRBD2 (5 bases). Between the trimmed V and J ends, which lost 2 bases and 14 bases, there was a span of 10 bases. The CDR3 runs 11 residues. Germline loops: CDR1 SEHNR, CDR2 FQNEAQ (reference sequence). The CDR3 loop reads CASSLSSEEFF. CDR3 DNA sequence: TGTGCCAGCAGCTTATCGTCGGAGGAGTTCTTC.